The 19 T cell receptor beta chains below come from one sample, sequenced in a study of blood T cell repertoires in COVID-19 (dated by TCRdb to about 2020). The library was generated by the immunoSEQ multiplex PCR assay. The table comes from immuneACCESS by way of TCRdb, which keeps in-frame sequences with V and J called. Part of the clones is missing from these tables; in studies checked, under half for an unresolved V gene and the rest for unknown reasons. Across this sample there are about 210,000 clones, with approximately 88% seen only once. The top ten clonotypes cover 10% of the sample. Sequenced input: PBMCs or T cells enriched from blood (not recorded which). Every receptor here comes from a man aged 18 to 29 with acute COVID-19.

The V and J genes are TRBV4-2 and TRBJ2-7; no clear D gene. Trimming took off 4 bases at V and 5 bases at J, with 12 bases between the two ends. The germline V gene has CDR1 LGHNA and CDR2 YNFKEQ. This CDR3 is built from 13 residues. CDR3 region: CASSPASRNEQYF. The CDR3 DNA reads TGTGCCAGCAGCCCAGCGAGTAGGAACGAGCAGTACTTC.

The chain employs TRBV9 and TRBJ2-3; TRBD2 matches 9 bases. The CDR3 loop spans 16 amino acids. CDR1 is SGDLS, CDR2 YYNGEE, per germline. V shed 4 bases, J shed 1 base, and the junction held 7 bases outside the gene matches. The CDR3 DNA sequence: TGTGCCAGCAGCCCGGGGGGACTAGCTGGCACAGATACGCAGTATTTT. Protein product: CASSPGGLAGTDTQYF.

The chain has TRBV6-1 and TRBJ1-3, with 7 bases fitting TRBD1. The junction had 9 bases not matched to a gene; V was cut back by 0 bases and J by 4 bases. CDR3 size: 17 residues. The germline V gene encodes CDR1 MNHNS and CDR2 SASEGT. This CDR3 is CASSEALGGEGGNTIYF. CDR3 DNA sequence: TGTGCCAGCAGTGAAGCGTTAGGGGGCGAAGGCGGAAACACCATATATTTT.

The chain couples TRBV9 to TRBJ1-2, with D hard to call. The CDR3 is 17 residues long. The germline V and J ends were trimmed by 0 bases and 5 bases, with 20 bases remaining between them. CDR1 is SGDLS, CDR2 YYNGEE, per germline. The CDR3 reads CASSVEAAPPGGYGYTF. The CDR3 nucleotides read TGTGCCAGCAGCGTAGAGGCAGCCCCCCCCGGCGGATATGGCTACACCTTC.

The CDR3 DNA reads TGTGCCAGCAGCTCCGGGAGTGCCTACAATGAGCAGTTCTTC. Its protein is CASSSGSAYNEQFF. The genes are TRBV7-2 and TRBJ2-1; a possible D gene is TRBD2 (6 bases). CDR1 is SGHTA, CDR2 FQGNSA, per germline. CDR3 length equals 14 residues. Trimming took off 4 bases at V and 2 bases at J, with 9 bases between the two ends.

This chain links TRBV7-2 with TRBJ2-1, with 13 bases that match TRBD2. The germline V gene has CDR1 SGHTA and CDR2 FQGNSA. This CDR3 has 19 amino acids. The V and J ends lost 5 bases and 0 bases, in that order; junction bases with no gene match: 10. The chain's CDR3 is CASSPKGTSGMSSYNEQFF. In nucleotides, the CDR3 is TGTGCCAGCAGCCCAAAAGGGACTAGCGGGATGAGCTCCTACAATGAGCAGTTCTTC.

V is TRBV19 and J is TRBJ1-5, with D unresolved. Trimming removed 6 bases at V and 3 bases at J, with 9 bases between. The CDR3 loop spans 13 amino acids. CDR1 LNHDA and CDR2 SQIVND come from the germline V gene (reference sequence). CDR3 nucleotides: TGTGCCAGTAGCCAGTCCCACAATCAGCCCCAGCATTTT. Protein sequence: CASSQSHNQPQHF.

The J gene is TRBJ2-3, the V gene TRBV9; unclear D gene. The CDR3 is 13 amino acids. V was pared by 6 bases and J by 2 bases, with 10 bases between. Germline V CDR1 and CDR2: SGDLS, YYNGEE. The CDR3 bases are TGTGCCAGCACCAATAAACTCACAGATACGCAGTATTTT. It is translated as CASTNKLTDTQYF.

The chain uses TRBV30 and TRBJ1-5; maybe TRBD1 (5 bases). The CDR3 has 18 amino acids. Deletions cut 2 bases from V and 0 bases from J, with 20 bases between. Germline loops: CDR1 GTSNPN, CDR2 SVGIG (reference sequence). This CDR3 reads CAWSYETDVWDSNQPQHF. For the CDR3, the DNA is TGTGCCTGGAGTTATGAGACAGACGTATGGGATAGCAATCAGCCCCAGCATTTT.

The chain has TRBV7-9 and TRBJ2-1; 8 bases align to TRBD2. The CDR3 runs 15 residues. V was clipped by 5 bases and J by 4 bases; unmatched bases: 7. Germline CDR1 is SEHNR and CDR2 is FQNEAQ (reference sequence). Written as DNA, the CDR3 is TGTGCCAGCAGCCACGGGGGGGACTCATACAATGAGCAGTTCTTC. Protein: CASSHGGDSYNEQFF.

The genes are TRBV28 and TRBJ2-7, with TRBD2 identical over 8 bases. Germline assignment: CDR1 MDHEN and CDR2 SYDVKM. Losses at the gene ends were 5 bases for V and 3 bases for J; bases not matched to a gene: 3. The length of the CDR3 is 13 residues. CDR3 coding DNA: TGTGCCAGCAGTAGCGGGAGCCACTACGAGCAGTACTTC. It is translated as CASSSGSHYEQYF.

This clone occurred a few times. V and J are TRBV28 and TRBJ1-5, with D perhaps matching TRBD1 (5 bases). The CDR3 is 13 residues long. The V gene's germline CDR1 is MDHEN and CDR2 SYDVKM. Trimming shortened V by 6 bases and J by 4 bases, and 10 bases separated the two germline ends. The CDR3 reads CASRTQGNQPQHF. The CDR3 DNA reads TGTGCCAGCAGGACTCAGGGAAATCAGCCCCAGCATTTT.

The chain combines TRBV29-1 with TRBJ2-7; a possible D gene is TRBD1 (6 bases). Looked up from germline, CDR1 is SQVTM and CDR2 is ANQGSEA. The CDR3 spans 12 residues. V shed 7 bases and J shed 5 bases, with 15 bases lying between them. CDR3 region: CSGGQFGNEQYF. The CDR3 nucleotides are TGCAGCGGAGGACAGTTCGGGAACGAGCAGTACTTC.

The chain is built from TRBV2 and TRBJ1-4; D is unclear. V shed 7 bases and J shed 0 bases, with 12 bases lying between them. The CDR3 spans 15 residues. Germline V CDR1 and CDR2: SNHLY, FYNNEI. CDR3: CASMGRFATNEKLFF. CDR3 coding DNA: TGTGCCAGCATGGGCAGATTTGCAACTAATGAAAAACTGTTTTTT.

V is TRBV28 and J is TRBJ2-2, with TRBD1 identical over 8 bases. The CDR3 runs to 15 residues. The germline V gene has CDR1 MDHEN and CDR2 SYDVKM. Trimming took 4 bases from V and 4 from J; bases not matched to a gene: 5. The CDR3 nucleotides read TGTGCCAGCAGTTCTCAGACAGGGGCCACCGGGGAGCTGTTTTTT. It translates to CASSSQTGATGELFF.

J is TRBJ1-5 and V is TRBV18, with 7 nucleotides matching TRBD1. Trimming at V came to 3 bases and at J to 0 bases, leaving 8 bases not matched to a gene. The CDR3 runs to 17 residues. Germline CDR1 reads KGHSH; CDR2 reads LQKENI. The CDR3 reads CASSPDRTIDSNQPQHF. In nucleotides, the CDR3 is TGTGCCAGCTCACCGGACAGGACGATAGATAGCAATCAGCCCCAGCATTTT.

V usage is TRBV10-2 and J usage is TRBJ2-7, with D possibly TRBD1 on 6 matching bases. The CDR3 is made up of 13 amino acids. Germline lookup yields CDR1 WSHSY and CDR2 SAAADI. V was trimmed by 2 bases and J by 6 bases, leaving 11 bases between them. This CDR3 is CASSEETGTEQYF. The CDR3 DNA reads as TGCGCCAGCAGTGAGGAAACAGGGACCGAGCAGTACTTC.

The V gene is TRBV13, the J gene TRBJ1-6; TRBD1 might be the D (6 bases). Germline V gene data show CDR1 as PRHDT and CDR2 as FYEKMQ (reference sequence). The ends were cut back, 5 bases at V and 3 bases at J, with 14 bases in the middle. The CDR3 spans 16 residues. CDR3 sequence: CASSAQGSNYNSPLHF. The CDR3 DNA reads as TGTGCCAGCAGCGCACAGGGAAGTAACTATAATTCACCCCTCCACTTT. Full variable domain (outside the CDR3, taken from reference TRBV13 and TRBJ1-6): AAGVIQSPRHLIKEKRETATLKCYPIPRHDTVYWYQQGPGQDPQFLISFYEKMQSDKGSIPDRFSAQQFSDYHSELNMSSLELGDSALYFCASSAQGSNYNSPLHFGNGTRLTVT.

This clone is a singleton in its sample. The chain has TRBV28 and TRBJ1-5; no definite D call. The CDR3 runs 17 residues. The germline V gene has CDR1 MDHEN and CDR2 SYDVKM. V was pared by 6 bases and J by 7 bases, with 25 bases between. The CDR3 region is CASSLRWLRTGRQPQHF. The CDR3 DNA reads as TGTGCCAGCAGCCTTCGGTGGTTGAGGACGGGAAGACAGCCCCAGCATTTT.